The 25 T cell receptor beta chains listed next were all sequenced from one sample in a study of pediatric ulcerative colitis. Measured with immunoSEQ multiplex PCR; TCRdb has only the in-frame clones, and not every one. The sample includes tens of thousands of clones, 87% of them seen just once. The sample consisted of blood. The receptors here all came from a boy aged 5-17 years who was a control in a study of pediatric ulcerative colitis.

V and J are TRBV15 and TRBJ2-7, with TRBD1 matching over 8 bases. Germline CDR1 and CDR2: LNHNV and YYDKDF (reference sequence). The junction had 10 bases not matched to a gene; V was cut back by 4 bases and J by 5 bases. The CDR3 runs to 15 residues. The CDR3 nucleotides are TGTGCCACCAGCACTATTCAGGGGGCAGTCCACGAGCAGTACTTC. Encoded protein: CATSTIQGAVHEQYF. The full variable domain, rest sourced from reference TRBV15 and TRBJ2-7, is DAMVIQNPRYQVTQFGKPVTLSCSQTLNHNVMYWYQQKSSQAPKLLFHYYDKDFNNEADTPDNFQSRRPNTSFCFLDIRSPGLGDTAMYLCATSTIQGAVHEQYFGPGTRLTVT.

The chain is built from TRBV27 and TRBJ2-3; 13 bases are shared with TRBD2. V dropped 8 bases and J dropped 3; count of bases not matched to a gene: 8. CDR1 and CDR2 from the germline V gene are MNHEY and SMNVEV (reference sequence). The CDR3 runs to 16 residues. CDR3 amino acids: CASGRTSGSKTDTQYF. CDR3 DNA sequence: TGTGCCAGCGGCCGGACTAGCGGGAGTAAAACAGATACGCAGTATTTT.

The chain recombines TRBV10-3 with TRBJ2-7, with 7 bases identical to TRBD1. This CDR3 is built from 14 residues. Looked up from germline, CDR1 is ENHRY and CDR2 is SYGVKD. V shed 10 bases and J 0 bases; nucleotides not matched to a gene: 9. Written as DNA, the CDR3 is TGTGCCACCCGGTCGGGACAGAACTCCTACGAGCAGTACTTC. Translating gives CATRSGQNSYEQYF.

The table lists this clone with a few counts. V usage is TRBV9 and J usage is TRBJ2-3, with D perhaps TRBD1 or TRBD2 (5 bases each). There are 18 residues in the CDR3. The V gene lost 3 bases and the J gene lost 3 bases, with 23 bases spanning the gap. Germline CDR1 and CDR2: SGDLS and YYNGEE. In DNA, the CDR3 is TGTGCCAGCAGCGCCGCCGACCGGGACCGATGGTGGACAGATACGCAGTATTTT. It codes for CASSAADRDRWWTDTQYF. Full variable domain (missing parts from reference TRBV9 and TRBJ2-3): DSGVTQTPKHLITATGQRVTLRCSPRSGDLSVYWYQQSLDQGLQFLIQYYNGEERAKGNILERFSAQQFPDLHSELNLSSLELGDSALYFCASSAADRDRWWTDTQYFGPGTRLTVL.

V usage is TRBV7-9 and J usage is TRBJ2-5, with a tentative D call TRBD2 (6 bases). The CDR3 sequence is 13 residues long. Per the germline V gene, CDR1 is SEHNR and CDR2 is FQNEAQ (reference sequence). Trimming took off 6 bases at V and 7 bases at J, with 15 bases between the two ends. The DNA of the CDR3 is TGTGCCAGCAGTCCGGGACTGCTGGCGACCCAGTACTTC. Its translation is CASSPGLLATQYF.

The V gene is TRBV9, the J gene TRBJ1-3; 7 bases fit TRBD1. This CDR3 contains 15 residues. CDR1 and CDR2 (germline): SGDLS, YYNGEE. J gave up 0 bases and V 3 bases, and 3 bases lay outside the gene matches. The CDR3 region has the DNA TGTGCCAGCAGCGGAGGGGGCGCCTCTGGAAACACCATATATTTT. This gives the protein CASSGGGASGNTIYF.

The V call is TRBV10-3, the J call TRBJ1-3; possible D gene TRBD1, 5 bases. The CDR3 runs to 15 residues. The V end was cut by 5 bases, the J end by 1 base, with 12 bases between. Germline V gives CDR1 ENHRY, CDR2 SYGVKD. CDR3 residues: CAISPIGESGNTIYF. CDR3 sequence (DNA): TGTGCCATCAGTCCGATAGGGGAATCTGGAAACACCATATATTTT.

This clone is a singleton in its sample. This sequence joins TRBV6-1 and TRBJ1-1, with a tentative D call TRBD1 (6 bases). V was trimmed by 6 bases and J by 6 bases, leaving 14 bases between them. Looked up from germline, CDR1 is MNHNS and CDR2 is SASEGT. CDR3 length: 13 amino acids. The CDR3 here is CASRRGGPPEAFF. The CDR3 DNA sequence: TGTGCCAGCAGGAGGGGGGGGCCCCCTGAAGCTTTCTTT.

The CDR3 region has the DNA TGTGCCAGCAGTTACACTAAGGACAGAATCAACACTGAAGCTTTCTTT. It translates to CASSYTKDRINTEAFF. V usage is TRBV27 and J usage is TRBJ1-1; possible D gene TRBD1, 6 bases. The V gene's germline CDR1 is MNHEY and CDR2 SMNVEV (reference sequence). The CDR3 has 16 amino acids. Trimming stripped 4 bases from V and 2 bases from J, with 17 bases between.

This sequence joins TRBV10-1 and TRBJ2-5, with TRBD2 as a possible D gene (5 bases). The CDR3 has 13 amino acids. V lost 4 bases, J lost 3 bases, and 9 bases lay in between. CDR1 and CDR2 from the germline V gene are WNHNN and SYGVQD (reference sequence). CDR3: CASSAQREETQYF. The DNA of the CDR3 is TGCGCCAGCAGTGCCCAGAGGGAAGAGACCCAGTACTTC.

This chain connects TRBV11-2 to TRBJ2-5, with D perhaps assigned TRBD1 or TRBD2 (6 bases each). V was shortened by 1 base and J by 4 bases, with 19 bases between the two germline ends. The CDR3 contains 17 residues. CDR1 is SGHAT, CDR2 FQNNGV, per germline. The CDR3 loop reads CASSLGRGTVVGETQYF. DNA for the CDR3: TGTGCCAGCAGCTTAGGGAGGGGGACGGTTGTTGGAGAGACCCAGTACTTC.

J is TRBJ2-1 and V is TRBV6-4; D perhaps matches TRBD2 (6 bases). The V end lost 3 bases, the J end lost 0 bases, and 9 bases lay between the germline ends. This CDR3 contains 15 residues. The germline V gene encodes CDR1 MRHNA and CDR2 SNTAGT. For the CDR3, the DNA is TGTGCCAGCAGTGAGGGGGGAAACTCCTACAATGAGCAGTTCTTC. Encoded protein: CASSEGGNSYNEQFF.

V is TRBV9 and J is TRBJ2-3, with 12 bases fitting TRBD2. The CDR3 length is 16 residues. V lost 0 bases and J lost 6; bases outside the gene matches: 5. Germline loops: CDR1 SGDLS, CDR2 YYNGEE. The DNA of the CDR3 is TGTGCCAGCAGCGTAGCGCTAGCGGGGGGGCGGGATACGCAGTATTTT. Residues: CASSVALAGGRDTQYF. The variable domain in full, completed from reference TRBV9 and TRBJ2-3, reads DSGVTQTPKHLITATGQRVTLRCSPRSGDLSVYWYQQSLDQGLQFLIQYYNGEERAKGNILERFSAQQFPDLHSELNLSSLELGDSALYFCASSVALAGGRDTQYFGPGTRLTVL.

The V and J genes are TRBV6-1 and TRBJ2-5; D gene uncertain. Looked up from germline, CDR1 is MNHNS and CDR2 is SASEGT. The CDR3 contains 14 residues. Trimming left V 8 bases short and J 0 bases short, with 13 bases between. The CDR3 region has the DNA TGTGCCAGCGGCGCTTCAGGAGACCAAGAGACCCAGTACTTC. Its protein is CASGASGDQETQYF.

V gene TRBV25-1 combines with J gene TRBJ2-2; D gene unclear. This CDR3 has 13 residues. Germline V gene sequence: CDR1 MGHDK, CDR2 SYGVNS. V was pared by 4 bases and J by 6 bases, with 9 bases between. The CDR3 DNA reads TGTGCCAGCAGTGGAAGGGAACCCGGGGAGCTGTTTTTT. It is translated as CASSGREPGELFF. Full variable domain (outside the CDR3, taken from reference TRBV25-1 and TRBJ2-2): EADIYQTPRYLVIGTGKKITLECSQTMGHDKMYWYQQDPGMELHLIHYSYGVNSTEKGDLSSESTVSRIRTEHFPLTLESARPSHTSQYLCASSGREPGELFFGEGSRLTVL.

This chain connects TRBV5-6 to TRBJ2-3; 13 bases align to TRBD2. The ends lost 2 bases at V and 4 bases at J; junction bases unmatched: 4. The CDR3 totals 16 residues. CDR1 and CDR2 (germline): SGHDT, YYEEEE. CDR3 coding DNA: TGTGCCAGCAGCTTCGGACTAGCGGGAGTGGCAGATACGCAGTATTTT. Encoded protein: CASSFGLAGVADTQYF.

The chain carries TRBV7-3 and TRBJ2-1; possible D gene TRBD2, 7 bases. V lost 3 bases to trimming and J lost 9 bases, with 15 bases between them. Germline V gene lookup returns CDR1 SGHTA and CDR2 FQGTGA. The CDR3 has 14 residues. The CDR3 protein is CASSFGGASSEQFF. The CDR3 nucleotides are TGTGCCAGCAGCTTTGGGGGGGCGAGCAGTGAGCAGTTCTTC.

CDR3 sequence (DNA): TGCGCCAGCAGCTTGCTCGGACAGGGGGACACTGAAGCTTTCTTT. Translated: CASSLLGQGDTEAFF. The chain is built from TRBV5-1 and TRBJ1-1; 10 positions agree with TRBD1. This CDR3 is 15 amino acids long. In germline, CDR1 is SGHRS, CDR2 YFSETQ. With V trimmed by 1 base and J by 3 bases, 3 bases remained unmatched.

The chain is built from TRBV15 and TRBJ2-3; D possibly corresponds to TRBD2 (6 bases). V shed 3 bases and J shed 0 bases, with 19 bases lying between them. CDR1 and CDR2 from the germline V gene are LNHNV and YYDKDF (reference sequence). The CDR3 is made up of 18 amino acids. CDR3 sequence (DNA): TGTGCCACCAGCAGGGCCCTTGAACTAGCAAGAAGCACAGATACGCAGTATTTT. This gives the protein CATSRALELARSTDTQYF.

The J gene is TRBJ2-1, the V gene TRBV30; D could derive from TRBD1 or TRBD2 (5 bases each). The CDR3 consists of 11 residues. Germline-derived CDR1 and CDR2 are GTSNPN and SVGIG (reference sequence). V lost 4 bases and J lost 8, with 9 bases in between. CDR3 sequence: CAWISGHEQFF. CDR3 sequence (DNA): TGTGCCTGGATTTCGGGACATGAGCAGTTCTTC.

V is TRBV27 and J is TRBJ1-4, with TRBD1 matching 9 bases. V lost 6 bases and J lost 10; bases outside the gene matches: 15. Germline V gives CDR1 MNHEY, CDR2 SMNVEV (reference sequence). CDR3 length: 16 residues. CDR3 nucleotides: TGTGCCAGCAGACCCAGTTTGGGACAGGGCGTCGGAAAACTGTTTTTT. This sequence encodes CASRPSLGQGVGKLFF.

In DNA form, the CDR3 reads TGTGCCAGCGCGAAACAGGGGGCCGGCACTGAAGCTTTCTTT. As protein: CASAKQGAGTEAFF. V gene TRBV6-5 combines with J gene TRBJ1-1, with 9 bases matching TRBD1. V gave up 8 bases and J gave up 4 bases; unmatched junction bases: 8. Germline CDR1 and CDR2: MNHEY and SVGAGI. CDR3 size: 14 residues.

Comment on this clone: The sample holds other DNA sequences that translate to the same CDR3. This sequence joins TRBV28 and TRBJ1-5, with D unresolved. Germline V gives CDR1 MDHEN, CDR2 SYDVKM. The CDR3 length is 11 residues. Trimming removed 2 bases at V and 6 bases at J, with 2 bases between. The CDR3 region has the DNA TGTGCCAGCAGTTTAGGTCAGCCCCAGCATTTT. The encoded protein is CASSLGQPQHF. The full variable domain, rest sourced from reference TRBV28 and TRBJ1-5, is DVKVTQSSRYLVKRTGEKVFLECVQDMDHENMFWYRQDPGLGLRLIYFSYDVKMKEKGDIPEGYSVSREKKERFSLILESASTNQTSMYLCASSLGQPQHFGDGTRLSIL.

The chain employs TRBV6-1 and TRBJ2-7; 11 nucleotides agree with TRBD2. The ends lost 2 bases at V and 7 bases at J; junction bases unmatched: 7. The germline V gene has CDR1 MNHNS and CDR2 SASEGT. The CDR3 consists of 15 residues. CDR3 loop: CASSEHTSGSGEQYF. The CDR3 DNA is TGTGCCAGCAGTGAACACACTAGCGGGAGTGGAGAGCAGTACTTC.

This clone was seen just once. The chain links TRBV5-1 to TRBJ2-2, with D perhaps TRBD2 (5 bases). Germline V gives CDR1 SGHRS, CDR2 YFSETQ. Trimming cost V 0 bases and J 2 bases, with 8 bases left between them. CDR3 length: 15 amino acids. Written as DNA, the CDR3 is TGCGCCAGCAGCTTGGATGGGAGCAACACCGGGGAGCTGTTTTTT. Translating gives CASSLDGSNTGELFF.